This T cell receptor beta chain comes out of a study of control samples from healthy donors and cancer patients. Data came from immunoSEQ multiplex PCR; TCRdb stores just in-frame clones and leaves some out. The repertoire holds around 250,000 clones, with approximately 80% as singletons. Germline V lookup: CDR1 KGHSH, CDR2 LQKENI. This CDR3 region has 14 residues. V was clipped by 6 bases and J by 1 base, with 9 bases between them. This clonotype was sampled from a woman between 55 and 75 years old with lung cancer. The chain combines TRBV18 with TRBJ2-2; D is ambiguous. Source material: PBMCs. The CDR3 protein is CASSGNLNTGELFF. The CDR3 DNA reads as TGTGCCAGCTCGGGCAACTTGAACACCGGGGAGCTGTTTTTT.